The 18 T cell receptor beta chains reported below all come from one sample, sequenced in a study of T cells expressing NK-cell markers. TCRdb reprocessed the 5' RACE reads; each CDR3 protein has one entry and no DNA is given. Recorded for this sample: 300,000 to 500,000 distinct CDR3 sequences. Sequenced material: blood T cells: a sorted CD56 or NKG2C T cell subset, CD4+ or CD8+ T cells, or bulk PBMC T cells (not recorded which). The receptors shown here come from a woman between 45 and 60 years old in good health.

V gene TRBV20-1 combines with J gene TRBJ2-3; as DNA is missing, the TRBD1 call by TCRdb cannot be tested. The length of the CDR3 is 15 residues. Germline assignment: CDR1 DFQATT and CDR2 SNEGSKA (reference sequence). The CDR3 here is CSARDPPPGTDTQYF.

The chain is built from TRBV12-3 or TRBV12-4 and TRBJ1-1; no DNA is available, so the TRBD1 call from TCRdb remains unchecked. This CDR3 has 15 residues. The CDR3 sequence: CASSLRAGGPLEAFF.

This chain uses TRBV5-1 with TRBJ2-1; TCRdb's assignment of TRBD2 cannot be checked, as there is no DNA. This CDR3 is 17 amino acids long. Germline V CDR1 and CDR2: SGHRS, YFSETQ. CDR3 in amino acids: CASSLPPLAGPYNEQFF.

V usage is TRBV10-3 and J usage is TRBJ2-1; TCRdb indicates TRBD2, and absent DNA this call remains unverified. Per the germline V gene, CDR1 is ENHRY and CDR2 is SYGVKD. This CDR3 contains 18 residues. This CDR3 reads CAISPGLAGGDGMNEQFF.

The CDR3 protein is CASSSPNNTGELFF. V usage is TRBV5-1 and J usage is TRBJ2-2. The CDR3 runs 14 residues. Germline V gives CDR1 SGHRS, CDR2 YFSETQ.

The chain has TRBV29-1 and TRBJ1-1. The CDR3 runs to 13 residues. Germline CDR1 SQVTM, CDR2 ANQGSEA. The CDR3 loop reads CSALRGGNTEAFF.

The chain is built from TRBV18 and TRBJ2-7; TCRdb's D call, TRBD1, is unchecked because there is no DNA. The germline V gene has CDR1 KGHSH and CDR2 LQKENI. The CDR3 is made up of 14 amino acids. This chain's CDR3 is CASSPSTGGYEQYF.

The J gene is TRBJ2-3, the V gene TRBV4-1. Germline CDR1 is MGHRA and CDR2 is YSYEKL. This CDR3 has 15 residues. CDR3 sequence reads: CASSQVGVNTDTQYF.

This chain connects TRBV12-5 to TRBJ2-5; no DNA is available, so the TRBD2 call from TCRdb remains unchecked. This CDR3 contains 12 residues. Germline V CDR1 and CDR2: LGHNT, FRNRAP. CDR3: CASGGLGETQYF.

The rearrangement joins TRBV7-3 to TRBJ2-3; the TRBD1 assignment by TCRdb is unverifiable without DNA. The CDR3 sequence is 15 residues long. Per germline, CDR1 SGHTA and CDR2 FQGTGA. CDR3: CASSLDPGGSDTQYF.

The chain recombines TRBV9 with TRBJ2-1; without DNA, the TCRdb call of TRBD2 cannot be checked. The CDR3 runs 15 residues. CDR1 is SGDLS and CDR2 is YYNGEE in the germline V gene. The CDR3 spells CASSVKLAGMNEQFF.

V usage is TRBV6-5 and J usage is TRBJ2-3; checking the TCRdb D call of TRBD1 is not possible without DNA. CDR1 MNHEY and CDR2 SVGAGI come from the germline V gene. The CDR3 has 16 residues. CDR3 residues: CASSYSATGSTDTQYF.

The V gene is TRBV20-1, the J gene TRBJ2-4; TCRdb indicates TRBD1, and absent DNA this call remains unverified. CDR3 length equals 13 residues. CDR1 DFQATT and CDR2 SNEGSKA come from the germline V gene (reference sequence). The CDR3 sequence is CSAQTGAKNIQYF.

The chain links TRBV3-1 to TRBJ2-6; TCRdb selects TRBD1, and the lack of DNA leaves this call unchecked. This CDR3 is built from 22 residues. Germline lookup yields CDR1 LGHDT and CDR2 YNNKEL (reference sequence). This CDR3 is CASSPYRTPGWGGFSGANVLTF.

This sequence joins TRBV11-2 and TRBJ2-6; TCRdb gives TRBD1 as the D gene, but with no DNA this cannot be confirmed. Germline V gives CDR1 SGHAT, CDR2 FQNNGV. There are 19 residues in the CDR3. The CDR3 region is CASSAKQPGQGSGANVLTF.

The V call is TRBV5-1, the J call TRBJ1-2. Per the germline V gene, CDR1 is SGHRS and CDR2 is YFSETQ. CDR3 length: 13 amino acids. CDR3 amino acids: CASSRTMSYGYTF.

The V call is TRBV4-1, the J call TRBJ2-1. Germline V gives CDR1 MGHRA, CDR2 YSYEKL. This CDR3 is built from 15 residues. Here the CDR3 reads CASSQDTATGNEQFF.

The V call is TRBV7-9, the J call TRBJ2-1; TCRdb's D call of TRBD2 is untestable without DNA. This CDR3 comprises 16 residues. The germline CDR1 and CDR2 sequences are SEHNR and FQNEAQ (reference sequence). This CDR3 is CASSLPTGPSRNEQFF.